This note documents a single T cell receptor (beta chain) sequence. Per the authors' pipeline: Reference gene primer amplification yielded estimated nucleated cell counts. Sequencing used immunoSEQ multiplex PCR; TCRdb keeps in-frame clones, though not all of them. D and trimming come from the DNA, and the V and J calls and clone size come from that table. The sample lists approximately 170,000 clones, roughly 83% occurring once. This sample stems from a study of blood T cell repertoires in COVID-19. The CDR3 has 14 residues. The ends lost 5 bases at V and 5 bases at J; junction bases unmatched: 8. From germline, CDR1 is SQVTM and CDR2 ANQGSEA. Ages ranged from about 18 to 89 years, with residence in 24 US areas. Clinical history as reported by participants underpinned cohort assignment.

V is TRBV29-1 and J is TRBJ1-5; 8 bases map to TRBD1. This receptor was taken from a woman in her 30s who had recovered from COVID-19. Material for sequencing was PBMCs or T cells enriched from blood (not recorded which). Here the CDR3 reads CSVRFGQGDQPQHF. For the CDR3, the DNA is TGCAGCGTTAGGTTCGGACAGGGAGATCAGCCCCAGCATTTT. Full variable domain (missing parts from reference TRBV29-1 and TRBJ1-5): SAVISQKPSRDICQRGTSLTIQCQVDSQVTMMFWYRQQPGQSLTLIATANQGSEATYESGFVIDKFPISRPNLTFSTLTVSNMSPEDSSIYLCSVRFGQGDQPQHFGDGTRLSIL.